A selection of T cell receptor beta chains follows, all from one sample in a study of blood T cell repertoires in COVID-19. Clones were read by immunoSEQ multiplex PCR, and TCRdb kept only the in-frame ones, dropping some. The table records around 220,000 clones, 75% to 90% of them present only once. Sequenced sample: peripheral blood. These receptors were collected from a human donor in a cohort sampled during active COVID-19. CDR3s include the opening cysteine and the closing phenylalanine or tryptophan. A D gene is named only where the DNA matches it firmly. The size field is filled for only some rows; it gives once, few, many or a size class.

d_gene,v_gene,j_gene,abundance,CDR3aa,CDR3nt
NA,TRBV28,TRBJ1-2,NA,CASTRHGALGYTF,TGTGCCAGCACCCGGCATGGGGCCCTGGGCTACACCTTC
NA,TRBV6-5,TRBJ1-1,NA,CASTTGSIGPEAFF,TGTGCCAGCACCACGGGGAGTATCGGTCCCGAAGCTTTCTTT
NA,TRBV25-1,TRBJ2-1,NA,CASKGRGDSSYNEQFF,TGTGCCAGCAAAGGGAGGGGGGATAGCTCCTACAATGAGCAGTTCTTC
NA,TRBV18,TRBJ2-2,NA,CASAGRTGELFF,TGTGCCAGCGCAGGAAGAACCGGGGAGCTGTTTTTT
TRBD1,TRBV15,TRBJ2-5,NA,CATSIRAGGRETQYF,TGTGCCACCAGCATTAGAGCAGGGGGCCGGGAGACCCAGTACTTC
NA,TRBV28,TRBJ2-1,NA,CASSASRRLDEQFF,TGTGCCAGCAGTGCCTCCCGGCGGTTGGATGAGCAGTTCTTC
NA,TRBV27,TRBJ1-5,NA,CASSLRGGGNQPQHF,TGTGCCAGCAGTTTACGGGGAGGAGGTAATCAGCCCCAGCATTTT
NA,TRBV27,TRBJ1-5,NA,CASSPTAGWFNSNQPQHF,TGTGCCAGCAGTCCGACGGCAGGGTGGTTCAACAGCAATCAGCCCCAGCATTTT
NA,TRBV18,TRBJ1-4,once,CASSPLSVGSNEKLFF,TGTGCCAGCTCACCCCTTTCTGTGGGCTCCAATGAAAAACTGTTTTTT
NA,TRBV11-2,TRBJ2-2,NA,CASSLRGGGELFF,TGTGCCAGCAGCTTAAGGGGAGGCGGGGAGCTGTTTTTT
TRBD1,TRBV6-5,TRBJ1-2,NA,CASSYTGTVNYGYTF,TGTGCCAGCAGTTACACCGGGACAGTTAACTATGGCTACACCTTC
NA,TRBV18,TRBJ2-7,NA,CASSLGLSKTGEQYF,TGTGCCAGCTCACTCGGACTTTCCAAGACGGGGGAGCAGTACTTC
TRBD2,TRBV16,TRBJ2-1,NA,CASSRTSGSMHNEQFF,TGTGCCAGCAGCAGGACTAGCGGGAGTATGCACAATGAGCAGTTCTTC
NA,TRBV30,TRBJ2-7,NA,CAWSVYGGDEQYF,TGTGCCTGGAGTGTATATGGAGGGGACGAGCAGTACTTC
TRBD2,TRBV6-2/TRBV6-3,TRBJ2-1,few,CASSPRGDLSYNEQFF,TGTGCCAGCAGTCCCCGGGGGGATCTGTCCTACAATGAGCAGTTCTTC
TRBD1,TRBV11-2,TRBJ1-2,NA,CASSFNRDRGRYGYTF,TGTGCCAGCAGCTTTAACCGGGACAGGGGGCGATATGGCTACACCTTC
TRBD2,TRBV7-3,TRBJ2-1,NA,CASSSTSGSGNEQFF,TGTGCCAGCAGCTCGACTAGCGGGAGTGGGAATGAGCAGTTCTTC
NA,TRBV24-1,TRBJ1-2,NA,CATSVREFFGYTF,TGTGCCACCAGTGTGAGGGAGTTCTTTGGCTACACCTTC
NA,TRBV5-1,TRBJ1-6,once,CASSLDRPPFSPLHF,TGCGCCAGCAGCTTAGACAGGCCGCCTTTTTCACCCCTCCACTTT
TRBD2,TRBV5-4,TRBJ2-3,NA,CASSLGSGRVDTQYF,TGTGCCAGCAGCTTGGGGAGCGGGAGGGTAGATACGCAGTATTTT
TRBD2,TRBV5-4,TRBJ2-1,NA,CASSLVLAGGPKQFF,TGTGCCAGCAGCTTGGTACTAGCGGGAGGGCCGAAGCAGTTCTTC
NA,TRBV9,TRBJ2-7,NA,CASSPMGLPDEQYF,TGTGCCAGCAGCCCTATGGGACTGCCGGACGAGCAGTACTTC
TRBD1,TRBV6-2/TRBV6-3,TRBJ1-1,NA,CASSATGVKNTEAFF,TGTGCCAGCAGTGCGACAGGGGTAAAGAACACTGAAGCTTTCTTT
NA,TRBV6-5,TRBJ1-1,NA,CASRTLGSTEAFF,TGTGCCAGCAGGACTCTCGGCAGCACTGAAGCTTTCTTT
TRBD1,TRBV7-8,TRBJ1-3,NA,CASSLLGQGGNTIYF,TGTGCCAGCAGCTTATTGGGACAGGGTGGAAACACCATATATTTT
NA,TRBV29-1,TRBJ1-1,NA,CSGTRGGANTEAFF,TGCAGCGGCACACGTGGGGGGGCAAACACTGAAGCTTTCTTT